This TCR beta chain emerged from a study of technical replicates of blood from a few donors. CDR1 is SEHNR, CDR2 FQNEAQ, per germline (reference sequence). The CDR3 sequence is 15 residues long. Trimming took off 5 bases at V and 3 bases at J, with 11 bases between the two ends. This table comes from immunoSEQ multiplex PCR, and its TCRdb copy is limited to in-frame clones, with some not included. Of over 65,000 clones in the sample, 90% to 95% were seen once. The sequenced material came from T cells isolated from PBMCs. The chain links TRBV7-9 to TRBJ2-6; a weak D match, TRBD2 (5 bases). The sequence was collected from a human donor in good health. CDR3 loop: CASSIGSLGANVLTF. The CDR3 nucleotides read TGTGCCAGCAGCATTGGGAGTCTTGGGGCCAACGTCCTGACTTTC.